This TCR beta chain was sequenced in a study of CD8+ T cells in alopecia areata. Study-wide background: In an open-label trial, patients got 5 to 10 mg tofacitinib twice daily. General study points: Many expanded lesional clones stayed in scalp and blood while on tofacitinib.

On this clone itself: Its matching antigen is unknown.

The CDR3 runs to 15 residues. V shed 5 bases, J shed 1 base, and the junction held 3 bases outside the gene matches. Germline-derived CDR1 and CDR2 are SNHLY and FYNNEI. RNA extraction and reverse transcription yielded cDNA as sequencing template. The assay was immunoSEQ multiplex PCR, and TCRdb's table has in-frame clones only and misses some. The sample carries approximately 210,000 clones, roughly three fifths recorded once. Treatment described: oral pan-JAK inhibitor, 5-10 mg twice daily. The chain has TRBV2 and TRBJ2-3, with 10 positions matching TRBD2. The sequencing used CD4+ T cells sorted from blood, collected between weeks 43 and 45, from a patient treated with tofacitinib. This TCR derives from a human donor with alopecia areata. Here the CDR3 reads CASSISGGRTDTQYF. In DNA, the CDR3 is TGTGCCAGCAGTATTAGCGGGGGGCGCACAGATACGCAGTATTTT.